Listed here are 16 T cell receptor beta chains from one sample, sequenced in a study of T-cell reconstitution after alpha-beta-depleted transplantation in children. The TCRbeta library incorporated unique molecular identifiers. TCRdb re-called the PCR reads with MiXCR, one entry per CDR3 protein. Of over 550,000 distinct CDR3 sequences listed, more than 9% are singletons. This specimen was PBMCs from the stem cell graft donor, taken from the stem cell graft. The receptors shown here come from a human donor who donated a stem cell graft to a child with acute myeloid leukemia.

This clonotype was seen at least ten times. The chain joins TRBV6-2 or TRBV6-3 to TRBJ1-1; D not certain. The CDR3 covers 14 residues. V was trimmed by 2 bases and J by 4 bases, leaving 11 bases between them. Germline V lookup: CDR1 MNHEY, CDR2 SVGEGT. The CDR3 region has the DNA TGTGCCAGCAGTTACGAGTCTGTGAGCACTGAAGCTTTCTTT. Translated: CASSYESVSTEAFF.

This clonotype was counted at least ten times. CDR3 in amino acids: CSAIRGTSGYNEQFF. The CDR3 region has the DNA TGCAGTGCGATCCGCGGGACTAGCGGCTACAATGAGCAGTTCTTC. The chain uses TRBV20-1 and TRBJ2-1; 11 positions agree with TRBD2. The CDR3 totals 15 residues. Trimming took 6 bases from V and 3 from J; bases not matched to a gene: 7. Germline CDR1 DFQATT, CDR2 SNEGSKA (reference sequence).

This clonotype was observed a handful of times. The rearrangement joins TRBV5-1 to TRBJ1-1; unclear D gene. The V end lost 6 bases, the J end lost 1 base, and 22 bases lay between the germline ends. The CDR3 contains 17 residues. The germline V gene has CDR1 SGHRS and CDR2 YFSETQ. The CDR3 DNA sequence: TGCGCCAGCAATCAATTAGGGCCGCAGGTCCCGAACACTGAAGCTTTCTTT. It is translated as CASNQLGPQVPNTEAFF.

This clonotype was seen a few times. The V gene is TRBV29-1, the J gene TRBJ2-7; a possible D gene is TRBD1 (5 bases). The V end was cut by 6 bases, the J end by 2 bases, with 8 bases between. The CDR3 is 11 residues long. The germline V gene has CDR1 SQVTM and CDR2 ANQGSEA. CDR3 residues: CSVRQTYEQYF. In nucleotides, the CDR3 is TGCAGCGTCCGACAGACCTACGAGCAGTACTTC.

CDR3 sequence: CASTTGGLTEAFF. DNA for the CDR3: TGTGCCAGCACGACGGGGGGACTCACTGAAGCTTTCTTT. This chain uses TRBV18 with TRBJ1-1, with a tentative D call TRBD1 (5 bases). The V and J ends lost 8 bases and 4 bases respectively, with 14 bases between them. The CDR3 has 13 amino acids. Germline lookup yields CDR1 KGHSH and CDR2 LQKENI.

This clonotype was picked up many times. The rearrangement joins TRBV7-9 to TRBJ1-4, with D tentatively TRBD1 (6 bases). Looked up from germline, CDR1 is SEHNR and CDR2 is FQNEAQ (reference sequence). V was shortened by 1 base and J by 5 bases, with 14 bases between the two germline ends. This CDR3 has 16 residues. CDR3 region: CASSLGTRTENEKLFF. As DNA, the CDR3 is TGTGCCAGCAGCTTAGGAACGCGGACAGAGAATGAAAAACTGTTTTTT.

About this clonotype: Since a much larger clone is just one base distant, this may be a read error. The rearrangement uses TRBV12-3 or TRBV12-4 and TRBJ1-2; D not certain. The CDR3 consists of 13 residues. V shed 6 bases and J shed 1 base, with 9 bases lying between them. Here the CDR3 reads CASSPASNYGYTF. CDR3 in DNA: TGTGCCAGCAGCCCCGCGAGTAACTATGGCTACACCTTC.

The chain recombines TRBV19 with TRBJ1-6, with D unclear. Trimming removed 6 bases from V and 9 bases from J, with 12 bases in between. This CDR3 is 13 amino acids long. CDR1 LNHDA and CDR2 SQIVND come from the germline V gene (reference sequence). This chain's CDR3 is CASSADLSSPLHF. The CDR3 DNA sequence: TGTGCCAGTAGCGCCGATTTGAGTTCACCCCTCCACTTT.

This clonotype was detected ten times or more. The chain links TRBV12-3 or TRBV12-4 to TRBJ2-1; 9 bases align to TRBD1. The V gene end was trimmed by 1 base and the J gene end by 3 bases; junction bases not matched to a gene: 1. This CDR3 contains 15 residues. CDR3 in amino acids: CASSLGTGDYNEQFF. The DNA of the CDR3 is TGTGCCAGCAGTTTAGGGACAGGGGACTACAATGAGCAGTTCTTC.

Turning to this clonotype: At one of its ends the junction is not consistent with the germline gene, which may arise from a read error. J is TRBJ1-6 and V is TRBV20-1; weak D call: TRBD1 (5 bases). The CDR3 totals 14 residues. Germline loops: CDR1 DFQATT, CDR2 SNEGSKA (reference sequence). The CDR3 coding sequence is TGCAGTGTTAGACAGAGCTCCTATAATTCACCCCTCCACTTT. It translates to CSVRQSSYNSPLHF.

This clonotype was observed many times. One end of the junction does not line up with germline, which may come from a read error. The V and J genes are TRBV7-3 and TRBJ1-1; D not resolved. The CDR3 is made up of 13 amino acids. Germline lookup yields CDR1 SGHTA and CDR2 FQGTGA. As DNA, the CDR3 is TGTGCCAGCAGTTTAACCCGGGACACTGAAGCTTTCTTT. Its translation is CASSLTRDTEAFF.

This clonotype has more than one count but fewer than ten. J is TRBJ2-2 and V is TRBV7-2; the D gene is possibly TRBD2 (5 bases). CDR1 and CDR2 (germline): SGHTA, FQGNSA. The germline V and J ends were trimmed by 8 bases and 2 bases, with 18 bases remaining between them. The CDR3 length is 16 residues. The CDR3 reads CASGPRGLFNTGELFF. CDR3 coding DNA: TGTGCCAGCGGCCCCCGAGGGCTGTTCAACACCGGGGAGCTGTTTTTT.

The rearrangement uses TRBV7-2 and TRBJ2-5; D gene uncertain. This CDR3 contains 12 residues. V was shortened by 0 bases and J by 8 bases, with 7 bases between the two germline ends. CDR1 and CDR2 from the germline V gene are SGHTA and FQGNSA. The CDR3 region is CASSLARSTQYF. The CDR3 DNA reads TGTGCCAGCAGCTTAGCGAGAAGTACCCAGTACTTC. Full variable domain (missing parts from reference TRBV7-2 and TRBJ2-5): GAGVSQSPSNKVTEKGKDVELRCDPISGHTALYWYRQSLGQGLEFLIYFQGNSAPDKSGLPSDRFSAERTGGSVSTLTIQRTQQEDSAVYLCASSLARSTQYFGPGTRLLVL.

The chain uses TRBV27 and TRBJ2-3; a possible D gene is TRBD2 (7 bases). V lost 3 bases, J lost 2 bases, and 18 bases lay in between. The germline CDR1 and CDR2 sequences are MNHEY and SMNVEV (reference sequence). The CDR3 consists of 17 residues. The CDR3 region has the DNA TGTGCCAGCAGTTTGATTCATCGGGGGGCGATCACAGATACGCAGTATTTT. This sequence encodes CASSLIHRGAITDTQYF.

This clonotype was observed a few times. Since no conserved phenylalanine or tryptophan closes the CDR3, a read error is the likely cause. The DNA is left out, because the CDR3 cannot be placed on it with certainty; the CDR3 is given as TCRdb lists it. V gene TRBV5-6 combines with J gene TRBJ1-1. CDR1 and CDR2 from the germline V gene are SGHDT and YYEEEE. The CDR3 is 13 amino acids in total, end residues counted. CDR3 in amino acids: CASSSWGKSTPLC.

This clonotype was recorded many times. The rearrangement links TRBV29-1 to TRBJ2-1; D is unclear. V was shortened by 0 bases and J by 7 bases, with 4 bases between the two germline ends. The CDR3 extends over 11 amino acids. Germline assignment: CDR1 SQVTM and CDR2 ANQGSEA. In DNA, the CDR3 is TGCAGCGTTGAAGAGAGAAATGAGCAGTTCTTC. Residues: CSVEERNEQFF.